Listed below are T cell receptor beta chains from one sample, sequenced in a study of cytomegalovirus exposure and HLA in healthy donors. Assay: immunoSEQ multiplex PCR; the TCRdb copy retains only in-frame clones and omits some. The sample includes around 97,000 clones, about four fifths seen only once; the top ten take more than 4.5%. Sample: PBMCs. The source of these receptors is a man aged 40-49 years in good health and CMV-seropositive. CDR3s include the opening cysteine and the closing phenylalanine or tryptophan. The D gene is left open where the match is weak. Clone size is shown for a subset of rows, as once, few, many or a class of expanded clone.

d_call: .; clone_size: .; j_call: TRBJ2-5; v_call: TRBV5-4; cdr3_nt: TGTGCCAGCAGCAATCCGTCCCAAGAGACCCAGTACTTC; cdr3_aa: CASSNPSQETQYF
d_call: .; clone_size: .; j_call: TRBJ2-5; v_call: TRBV2; cdr3_nt: TGTGCCAGCAGTGTGGACAGAGAGACCCAGTACTTC; cdr3_aa: CASSVDRETQYF
d_call: TRBD1; clone_size: .; j_call: TRBJ1-1; v_call: TRBV5-1; cdr3_nt: TGCGCCAGCAGCCCCGGGACAGGGTCGCTGATCACTGAAGCTTTCTTT; cdr3_aa: CASSPGTGSLITEAFF
d_call: .; clone_size: .; j_call: TRBJ1-5; v_call: TRBV5-1; cdr3_nt: TGCGCCAGCAGCTTGGGGTCAGGGAATCAGCCCCAGCATTTT; cdr3_aa: CASSLGSGNQPQHF
d_call: .; clone_size: .; j_call: TRBJ2-7; v_call: TRBV7-2; cdr3_nt: TGTGCCAGCAGCTTACCAGGGCTCGAGCAGTACTTC; cdr3_aa: CASSLPGLEQYF
d_call: .; clone_size: .; j_call: TRBJ1-1; v_call: TRBV13; cdr3_nt: TGTGCCAGCACCGAGGAGTCTTTAAACACTGAAGCTTTCTTT; cdr3_aa: CASTEESLNTEAFF
d_call: .; clone_size: .; j_call: TRBJ2-7; v_call: TRBV30; cdr3_nt: TGTGCCTGGAGTCGGTTGGGAGCAGGGGCCTACGAGCAGTACTTC; cdr3_aa: CAWSRLGAGAYEQYF
d_call: .; clone_size: .; j_call: TRBJ2-5; v_call: TRBV6-5; cdr3_nt: TGTGCCAGCAGTTACGGGCGGGCACGAGAGACCCAGTACTTC; cdr3_aa: CASSYGRARETQYF
d_call: TRBD1; clone_size: .; j_call: TRBJ2-7; v_call: TRBV11-2; cdr3_nt: TGTGCCAGCAGCCCAGGGGGTTCCTCCTACGAGCAGTACTTC; cdr3_aa: CASSPGGSSYEQYF
d_call: .; clone_size: .; j_call: TRBJ2-5; v_call: TRBV29-1; cdr3_nt: TGCAGCGCCAACCAAGAGACCCAGTACTTC; cdr3_aa: CSANQETQYF
d_call: TRBD1; clone_size: few; j_call: TRBJ1-6; v_call: TRBV6-5; cdr3_nt: TGTGCCAGCAGAACGCAGGGGGTATCCCTCCACTTT; cdr3_aa: CASRTQGVSLHF
d_call: .; clone_size: .; j_call: TRBJ2-1; v_call: TRBV6-1; cdr3_nt: TGTGCCAGCAGTGAAGAGGCAGGCTCCTACAATGAGCAGTTCTTC; cdr3_aa: CASSEEAGSYNEQFF
d_call: TRBD1; clone_size: once; j_call: TRBJ2-7; v_call: TRBV6-6; cdr3_nt: TGTGCCAGCAGCGATCCGGGACAGGAATACGAGCAGTACTTC; cdr3_aa: CASSDPGQEYEQYF
d_call: .; clone_size: .; j_call: TRBJ1-2; v_call: TRBV4-1; cdr3_nt: TGCGCCAGCAGCCAAGAGTACAGGGACCATGGCTACACCTTC; cdr3_aa: CASSQEYRDHGYTF
d_call: .; clone_size: .; j_call: TRBJ2-7; v_call: TRBV7-6; cdr3_nt: TGTGCCAGCAGTCCTAACGTGGGAGTGGGGGAGCAGTACTTC; cdr3_aa: CASSPNVGVGEQYF
d_call: .; clone_size: .; j_call: TRBJ2-5; v_call: TRBV5-1; cdr3_nt: TGCGCCAGCAGCCCAAATGGGAGGCAGAAAGAGACCCAGTACTTC; cdr3_aa: CASSPNGRQKETQYF
d_call: .; clone_size: .; j_call: TRBJ2-2; v_call: TRBV7-6; cdr3_nt: TGTGCCAGCAGCTTAGCACGCGCTTCGAACACCGGGGAGCTGTTTTTT; cdr3_aa: CASSLARASNTGELFF
d_call: .; clone_size: .; j_call: TRBJ2-3; v_call: TRBV6-1; cdr3_nt: TGTGCCAGCAGTGAGAGGCGGGTCACAGATACGCAGTATTTT; cdr3_aa: CASSERRVTDTQYF
d_call: TRBD2; clone_size: .; j_call: TRBJ2-1; v_call: TRBV5-4; cdr3_nt: TGTGCCAGCAGCTTGACTAGCGGGAGCTCCTACAATGAGCAGTTCTTC; cdr3_aa: CASSLTSGSSYNEQFF
d_call: TRBD1; clone_size: .; j_call: TRBJ1-2; v_call: TRBV18; cdr3_nt: TGTGCCAGCTCACCACAGGGGGCGCATGGCTACACCTTC; cdr3_aa: CASSPQGAHGYTF
d_call: .; clone_size: .; j_call: TRBJ1-4; v_call: TRBV28; cdr3_nt: TGTGCCAGCAGTTTCACGGGGAATGAAAAACTGTTTTTT; cdr3_aa: CASSFTGNEKLFF
d_call: TRBD2; clone_size: .; j_call: TRBJ2-7; v_call: TRBV5-1; cdr3_nt: TGCGCCAGCAGCTTGAGACCGGGACTAGCGGAATACGAGCAGTACTTC; cdr3_aa: CASSLRPGLAEYEQYF
d_call: TRBD2; clone_size: .; j_call: TRBJ2-1; v_call: TRBV5-4; cdr3_nt: TGTGCCAGCAGCTTGGATCTAGCGGGAGCTCAACGGCAGTTCTTC; cdr3_aa: CASSLDLAGAQRQFF
d_call: .; clone_size: .; j_call: TRBJ2-6; v_call: TRBV19; cdr3_nt: TGTGCCAGTTTGCCCTACTCTGGGGCCAACGTCCTGACTTTC; cdr3_aa: CASLPYSGANVLTF
d_call: .; clone_size: once; j_call: TRBJ2-2; v_call: TRBV5-1; cdr3_nt: TGCGCCAGCAGCTTGGCCGCTAATACCGGGGAGCTGTTTTTT; cdr3_aa: CASSLAANTGELFF
d_call: TRBD1; clone_size: .; j_call: TRBJ1-2; v_call: TRBV9; cdr3_nt: TGTGCCAGCAGCGCCGGGGGACAGTCCCCACCCTATGGCTACACCTTC; cdr3_aa: CASSAGGQSPPYGYTF
d_call: .; clone_size: .; j_call: TRBJ2-7; v_call: TRBV28; cdr3_nt: TGTGCCAGCAGTCCCGCGCGACAGCCATCTTACGAGCAGTACTTC; cdr3_aa: CASSPARQPSYEQYF
d_call: TRBD1; clone_size: .; j_call: TRBJ2-5; v_call: TRBV5-1; cdr3_nt: TGCGCCAGTAGCTCGGGACAGTCATCCGCGGAGACCCAGTACTTC; cdr3_aa: CASSSGQSSAETQYF
d_call: .; clone_size: .; j_call: TRBJ2-5; v_call: TRBV19; cdr3_nt: TGTGCCAGTAGTATTGGGGGCACGGAGACCCAGTACTTC; cdr3_aa: CASSIGGTETQYF
d_call: .; clone_size: .; j_call: TRBJ1-2; v_call: TRBV4-1; cdr3_nt: TGCGCCAGCAGCCAGGGGGCCCTATCAGGCCGAGCTAACTATGGCTACACCTTC; cdr3_aa: CASSQGALSGRANYGYTF
d_call: TRBD1; clone_size: .; j_call: TRBJ1-2; v_call: TRBV25-1; cdr3_nt: TGTGCCAGCAGTCTTCCCGGGACAGGGGGTCCCCCGATAACCTTC; cdr3_aa: CASSLPGTGGPPITF
d_call: TRBD1; clone_size: .; j_call: TRBJ1-5; v_call: TRBV28; cdr3_nt: TGTGCCAGCACCACCCAGGGGGCCGGCAATCAGCCCCAGCATTTT; cdr3_aa: CASTTQGAGNQPQHF
d_call: TRBD2; clone_size: .; j_call: TRBJ2-1; v_call: TRBV9; cdr3_nt: TGTGCCAGCAGCCTCACTAGCGGGGGGGCAGCCTACAATGAGCAGTTCTTC; cdr3_aa: CASSLTSGGAAYNEQFF
d_call: TRBD1; clone_size: .; j_call: TRBJ1-2; v_call: TRBV5-6; cdr3_nt: TGTGCCAGCAGCTTGACAGGGGTGAACTATGGCTACACCTTC; cdr3_aa: CASSLTGVNYGYTF
d_call: TRBD1; clone_size: .; j_call: TRBJ1-2; v_call: TRBV4-2; cdr3_nt: TGTGCCAGCAGCCAAGATCAGGCAGGGGGCTATGGCTACACCTTC; cdr3_aa: CASSQDQAGGYGYTF
d_call: .; clone_size: few; j_call: TRBJ1-1; v_call: TRBV5-1; cdr3_nt: TGCGCCAGCAGCTTGGATGGGGACACCAACACTGAAGCTTTCTTT; cdr3_aa: CASSLDGDTNTEAFF
d_call: .; clone_size: .; j_call: TRBJ1-2; v_call: TRBV7-3; cdr3_nt: TGTGCCAGCAGCTTAGGCAGGGAGGATGGCTACACCTTC; cdr3_aa: CASSLGREDGYTF
d_call: TRBD1; clone_size: .; j_call: TRBJ1-2; v_call: TRBV5-6; cdr3_nt: TGTGCCAGCAGCTCCCGGGACAGGGAAGTTCGTGGCTACACCTTC; cdr3_aa: CASSSRDREVRGYTF
d_call: .; clone_size: once; j_call: TRBJ2-2; v_call: TRBV5-1; cdr3_nt: TGCGCCAGCAGCTTAGCGGAGGTCACCGGGGAGCTGTTTTTT; cdr3_aa: CASSLAEVTGELFF
d_call: TRBD1; clone_size: .; j_call: TRBJ1-5; v_call: TRBV5-1; cdr3_nt: TGCGCCAGCAGCTTGGAAGGGGGCGTTCAGCCCCAGCATTTT; cdr3_aa: CASSLEGGVQPQHF
d_call: TRBD1; clone_size: .; j_call: TRBJ1-2; v_call: TRBV19; cdr3_nt: TGTGCCAGTAGTCCGGACAGGTCAGGTGGCTACACCTTC; cdr3_aa: CASSPDRSGGYTF
d_call: TRBD1; clone_size: .; j_call: TRBJ2-2; v_call: TRBV28; cdr3_nt: TGTGCCAGCAGTTTGACAGGGGGCGGAACCGGGGAGCTGTTTTTT; cdr3_aa: CASSLTGGGTGELFF
d_call: TRBD1; clone_size: .; j_call: TRBJ1-6; v_call: TRBV5-4; cdr3_nt: TGTGCCAGCAGCTTGGGACAGGGGTCCAATTCACCCCTCCACTTT; cdr3_aa: CASSLGQGSNSPLHF
d_call: .; clone_size: few; j_call: TRBJ1-1; v_call: TRBV7-9; cdr3_nt: TGTGCCAGCAGCTACCAGGGTATGAACACTGAAGCTTTCTTT; cdr3_aa: CASSYQGMNTEAFF
d_call: TRBD2; clone_size: .; j_call: TRBJ2-1; v_call: TRBV4-1; cdr3_nt: TGCGCCAGCAGCCAAGATCCTAGCGGGGCCACGGAGCAGTTCTTC; cdr3_aa: CASSQDPSGATEQFF
d_call: .; clone_size: .; j_call: TRBJ1-6; v_call: TRBV28; cdr3_nt: TGTGCCAGCAGCCTTACTTATACAGGGTCCTATAATTCACCCCTCCACTTT; cdr3_aa: CASSLTYTGSYNSPLHF
d_call: TRBD2; clone_size: .; j_call: TRBJ2-1; v_call: TRBV19; cdr3_nt: TGTGCCAGTAGCGGGAGGGCCGTGGATGAGCAGTTCTTC; cdr3_aa: CASSGRAVDEQFF
d_call: TRBD1; clone_size: once; j_call: TRBJ1-1; v_call: TRBV2; cdr3_nt: TGTGCCAGCAGCGTAGACAGGGACACTGAAGCTTTCTTT; cdr3_aa: CASSVDRDTEAFF
d_call: TRBD1; clone_size: .; j_call: TRBJ1-5; v_call: TRBV6-5; cdr3_nt: TGTGCCAGCAGTAATCTACAGGGGAATCAGCCCCAGCATTTT; cdr3_aa: CASSNLQGNQPQHF
d_call: TRBD2; clone_size: .; j_call: TRBJ2-5; v_call: TRBV12-5; cdr3_nt: TGTGCTAGTGGTCCAACTAGCGGGGGAGGGGAGACCCAGTACTTC; cdr3_aa: CASGPTSGGGETQYF
d_call: .; clone_size: .; j_call: TRBJ2-6; v_call: TRBV6-5; cdr3_nt: TGTGCCAGCAGTTACCGTTGGGGCGCTGGGGCCAACGTCCTGACTTTC; cdr3_aa: CASSYRWGAGANVLTF
d_call: .; clone_size: .; j_call: TRBJ2-4; v_call: TRBV18; cdr3_nt: TGTGCCAGCTCACCAGCTGGCAGAGGGAGAAACATTCAGTACTTC; cdr3_aa: CASSPAGRGRNIQYF
d_call: .; clone_size: .; j_call: TRBJ2-7; v_call: TRBV28; cdr3_nt: TGTGCCAGCAGCCTTCCGACAGTTCCCTACGAGCAGTACTTC; cdr3_aa: CASSLPTVPYEQYF
d_call: TRBD2; clone_size: .; j_call: TRBJ2-1; v_call: TRBV9; cdr3_nt: TGTGCCAGCACCCCAGGGGGTAGCGGGAGTCCGAGCTCCTACAATGAGCAGTTCTTC; cdr3_aa: CASTPGGSGSPSSYNEQFF
d_call: .; clone_size: .; j_call: TRBJ2-3; v_call: TRBV30; cdr3_nt: TGTGCCTGGAGTTCAGGCCGAGGGACAGATACGCAGTATTTT; cdr3_aa: CAWSSGRGTDTQYF